This record looks at one T cell receptor beta chain sequence and its context. The CDR3 runs 20 residues. Germline CDR1 and CDR2: LGHNA and YSLEER. Synthesis of TCR beta cDNA relied on 5'RACE template switching carrying UMIs. Following a re-call of the 5' RACE reads, TCRdb has one entry per CDR3 protein and lacks DNA. The table counts about 260,000 distinct CDR3 sequences; roughly 0.4% lies in the top ten. This sample is part of a study of T cells expressing NK-cell markers. Overall study context: HCMV seropositivity characterized most of the eight sequenced donors, and seronegativity one.

Material for sequencing was blood T cells: a sorted CD56 or NKG2C T cell subset, CD4+ or CD8+ T cells, or bulk PBMC T cells (not recorded which). The TCR originated in a man between 18 and 35 years old in good health. The chain combines TRBV4-3 with TRBJ1-1; lacking DNA, the TRBD1 call made by TCRdb goes unchecked. This CDR3 is CASSQVRVAGGRDLNTEAFF.